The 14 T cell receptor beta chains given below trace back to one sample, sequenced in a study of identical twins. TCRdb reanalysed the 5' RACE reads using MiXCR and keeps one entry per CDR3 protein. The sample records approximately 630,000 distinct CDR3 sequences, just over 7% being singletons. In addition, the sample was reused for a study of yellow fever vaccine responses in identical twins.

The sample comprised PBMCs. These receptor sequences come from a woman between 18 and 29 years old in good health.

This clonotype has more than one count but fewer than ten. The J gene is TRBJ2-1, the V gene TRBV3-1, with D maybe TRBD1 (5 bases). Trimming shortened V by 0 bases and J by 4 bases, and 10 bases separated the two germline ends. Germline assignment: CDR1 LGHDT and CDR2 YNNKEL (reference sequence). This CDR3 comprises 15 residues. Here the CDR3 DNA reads TGTGCCAGCAGCCAAGAGTTGCAGGGATACAATGAGCAGTTCTTC. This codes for CASSQELQGYNEQFF.

The CDR3 DNA sequence: TGCAGTGCTAGAGACTGGGGGACTAGCGGGGGGGCCAGCACAGATACGCAGTATTTT. Translation gives CSARDWGTSGGASTDTQYF. The chain has TRBV20-1 and TRBJ2-3; 16 bases align to TRBD2. The CDR3 totals 19 residues. Losses at the gene ends were 0 bases for V and 0 bases for J; bases not matched to a gene: 6. Germline lookup yields CDR1 DFQATT and CDR2 SNEGSKA (reference sequence).

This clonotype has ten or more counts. The CDR3 protein is CASSLGVSNNYGYTF. In nucleotides, the CDR3 is TGTGCCAGCAGTTTAGGTGTCAGCAATAACTATGGCTACACCTTC. The chain recombines TRBV12-3 or TRBV12-4 with TRBJ1-2; D remains unclear. V was trimmed by 1 base and J by 1 base, leaving 10 bases between them. CDR3 length equals 15 residues.

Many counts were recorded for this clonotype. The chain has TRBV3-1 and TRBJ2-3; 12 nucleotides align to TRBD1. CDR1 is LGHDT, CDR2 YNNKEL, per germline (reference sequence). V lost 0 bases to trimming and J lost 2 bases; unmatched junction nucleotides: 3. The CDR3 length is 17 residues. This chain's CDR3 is CASSQEGQGALTDTQYF. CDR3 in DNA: TGTGCCAGCAGCCAAGAGGGACAGGGGGCGCTCACAGATACGCAGTATTTT.

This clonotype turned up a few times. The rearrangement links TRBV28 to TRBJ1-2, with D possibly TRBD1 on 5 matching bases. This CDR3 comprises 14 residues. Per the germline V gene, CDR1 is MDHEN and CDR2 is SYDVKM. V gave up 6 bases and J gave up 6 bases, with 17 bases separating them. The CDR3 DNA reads TGTGCCAGCAGCCCCAGGACGTCGGGGCATGGCTACACCTTC. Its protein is CASSPRTSGHGYTF.

The DNA of the CDR3 is TGTGCCAGCAGCTTAGTCGGGGTGTCAGAGACCCAGTACTTC. Encoded protein: CASSLVGVSETQYF. V gene TRBV7-9 combines with J gene TRBJ2-5, with TRBD2 as a possible D gene (5 bases). The CDR3 length is 14 residues. Trimming pared 1 base from V and 4 bases from J, leaving 10 bases between. In germline, CDR1 is SEHNR, CDR2 FQNEAQ (reference sequence).

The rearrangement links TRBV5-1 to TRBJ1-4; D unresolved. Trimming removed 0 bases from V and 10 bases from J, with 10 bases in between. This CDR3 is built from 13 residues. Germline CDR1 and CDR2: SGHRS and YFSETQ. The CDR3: CASSLGRDGKLFF. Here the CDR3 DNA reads TGCGCCAGCAGCTTGGGAAGGGATGGAAAACTGTTTTTT. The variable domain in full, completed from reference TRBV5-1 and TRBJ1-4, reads KAGVTQTPRYLIKTRGQQVTLSCSPISGHRSVSWYQQTPGQGLQFLFEYFSETQRNKGNFPGRFSGRQFSNSRSEMNVSTLELGDSALYLCASSLGRDGKLFFGSGTQLSVL.

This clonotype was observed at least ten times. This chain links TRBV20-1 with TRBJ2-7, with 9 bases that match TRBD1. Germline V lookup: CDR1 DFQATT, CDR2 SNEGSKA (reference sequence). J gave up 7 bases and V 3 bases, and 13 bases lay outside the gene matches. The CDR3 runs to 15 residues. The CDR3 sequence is CSASTGTGNLGEQYF. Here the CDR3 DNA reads TGCAGTGCTAGCACCGGGACAGGGAATTTAGGAGAGCAGTACTTC.

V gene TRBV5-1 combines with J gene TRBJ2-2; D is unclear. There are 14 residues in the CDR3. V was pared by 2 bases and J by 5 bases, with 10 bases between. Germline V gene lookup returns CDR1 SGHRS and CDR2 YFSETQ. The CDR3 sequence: CASSFWDSTGELFF. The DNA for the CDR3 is TGCGCCAGCAGCTTTTGGGATTCGACCGGGGAGCTGTTTTTT.

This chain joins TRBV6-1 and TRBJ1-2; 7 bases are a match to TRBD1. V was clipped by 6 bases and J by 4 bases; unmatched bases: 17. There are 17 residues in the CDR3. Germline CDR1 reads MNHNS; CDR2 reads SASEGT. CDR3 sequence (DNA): TGTGCCAGCAGCACTGACAGGGTTCCCCAAAAGGGCTATGGCTACACCTTC. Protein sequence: CASSTDRVPQKGYGYTF.

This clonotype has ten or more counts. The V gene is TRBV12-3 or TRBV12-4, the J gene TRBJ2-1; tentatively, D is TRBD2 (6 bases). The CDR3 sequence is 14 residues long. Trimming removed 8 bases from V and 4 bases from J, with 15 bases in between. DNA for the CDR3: TGTGCCAGCTACCGGGGGACGGCATACAATGAGCAGTTCTTC. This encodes CASYRGTAYNEQFF.

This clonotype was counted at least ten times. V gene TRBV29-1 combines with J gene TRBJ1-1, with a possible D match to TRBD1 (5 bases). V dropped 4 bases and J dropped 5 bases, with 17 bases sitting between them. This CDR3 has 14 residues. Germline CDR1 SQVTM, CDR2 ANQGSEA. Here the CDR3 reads CSVGLPRGATEAFF. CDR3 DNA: TGCAGCGTTGGTCTTCCAAGGGGAGCGACTGAAGCTTTCTTT.

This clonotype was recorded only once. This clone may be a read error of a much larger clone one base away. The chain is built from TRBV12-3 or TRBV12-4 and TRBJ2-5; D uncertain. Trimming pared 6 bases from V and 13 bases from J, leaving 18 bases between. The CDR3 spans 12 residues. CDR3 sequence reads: CASSPVPRVGYF. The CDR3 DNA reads TGTGCCAGCAGCCCCGTCCCCCGGGTTGGGTACTTC.

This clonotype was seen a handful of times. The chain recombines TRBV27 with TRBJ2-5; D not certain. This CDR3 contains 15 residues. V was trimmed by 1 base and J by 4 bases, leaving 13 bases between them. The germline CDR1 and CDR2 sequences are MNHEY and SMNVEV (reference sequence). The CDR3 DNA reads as TGTGCCAGCAGTTTATTCTCCCGGGCCGGAGAGACCCAGTACTTC. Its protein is CASSLFSRAGETQYF.